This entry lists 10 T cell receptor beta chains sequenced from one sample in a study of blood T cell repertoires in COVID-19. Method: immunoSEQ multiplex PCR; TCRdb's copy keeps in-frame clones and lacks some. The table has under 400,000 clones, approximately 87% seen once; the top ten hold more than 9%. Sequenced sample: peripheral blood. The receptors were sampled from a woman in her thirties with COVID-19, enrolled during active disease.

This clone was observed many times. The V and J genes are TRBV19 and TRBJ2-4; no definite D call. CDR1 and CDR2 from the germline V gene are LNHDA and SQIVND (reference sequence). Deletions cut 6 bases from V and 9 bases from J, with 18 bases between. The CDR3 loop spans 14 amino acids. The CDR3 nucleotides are TGTGCCAGTAGCCTATCCCCTCCAGCGTTCATTCAGTACTTC. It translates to CASSLSPPAFIQYF.

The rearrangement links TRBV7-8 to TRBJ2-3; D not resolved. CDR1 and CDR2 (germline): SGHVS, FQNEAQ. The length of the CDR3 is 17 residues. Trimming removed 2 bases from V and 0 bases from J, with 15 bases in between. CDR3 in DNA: TGTGCCAGCAGCTTATTGCTCGCACGACTTAGCACAGATACGCAGTATTTT. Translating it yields CASSLLLARLSTDTQYF.

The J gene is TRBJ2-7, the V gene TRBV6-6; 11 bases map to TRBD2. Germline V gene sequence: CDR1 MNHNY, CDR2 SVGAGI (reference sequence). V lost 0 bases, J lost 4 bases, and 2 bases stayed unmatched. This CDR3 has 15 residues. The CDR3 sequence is CASSYSGTSGYEQYF. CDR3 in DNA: TGTGCCAGCAGTTACTCCGGGACTAGCGGATACGAGCAGTACTTC.

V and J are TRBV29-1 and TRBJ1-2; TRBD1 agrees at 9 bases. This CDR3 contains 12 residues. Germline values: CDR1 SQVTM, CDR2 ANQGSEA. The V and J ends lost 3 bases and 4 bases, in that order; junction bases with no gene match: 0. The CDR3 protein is CSVEDRGYGYTF. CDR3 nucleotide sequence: TGCAGCGTTGAGGACAGGGGCTATGGCTACACCTTC.

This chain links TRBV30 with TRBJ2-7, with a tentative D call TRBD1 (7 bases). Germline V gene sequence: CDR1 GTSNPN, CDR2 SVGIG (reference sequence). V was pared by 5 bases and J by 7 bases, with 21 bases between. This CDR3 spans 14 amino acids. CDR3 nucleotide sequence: TGTGCCTGGGGAGGAGGGACAGCCGTTTCAGAGCAGTACTTC. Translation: CAWGGGTAVSEQYF. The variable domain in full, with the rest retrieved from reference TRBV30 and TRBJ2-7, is SQTIHQWPATLVQPVGSPLSLECTVEGTSNPNLYWYRQAAGRGLQLLFYSVGIGQISSEVPQNLSASRPQDRQFILSSKKLLLSDSGFYLCAWGGGTAVSEQYFGPGTRLTVT.

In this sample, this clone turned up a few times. CDR3 bases: TGTGCCAGCAGGGCCGGCAGCGGGAGAGGATCCTACGAGCAGTACTTC. Its protein is CASRAGSGRGSYEQYF. This chain connects TRBV2 to TRBJ2-7; TRBD2 matches 8 bases. V gave up 6 bases and J gave up 1 base; unmatched junction bases: 11. The length of the CDR3 is 16 residues. Germline V CDR1 and CDR2: SNHLY, FYNNEI.

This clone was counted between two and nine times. Here the CDR3 DNA reads TGCGCCAGCAGGACGGGTCGGGGGCAGCCCCAGCATTTT. This encodes CASRTGRGQPQHF. The V and J genes are TRBV10-1 and TRBJ1-5; D is perhaps TRBD1 (5 bases). CDR3 length equals 13 residues. Trimming shortened V by 6 bases and J by 7 bases, and 13 bases separated the two germline ends. Per germline, CDR1 WNHNN and CDR2 SYGVQD (reference sequence).

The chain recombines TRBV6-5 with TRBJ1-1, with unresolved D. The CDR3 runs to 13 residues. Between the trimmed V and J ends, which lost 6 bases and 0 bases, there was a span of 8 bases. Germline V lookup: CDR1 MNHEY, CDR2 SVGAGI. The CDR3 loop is CASSPSMNTEAFF. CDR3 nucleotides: TGTGCCAGCAGCCCGAGTATGAACACTGAAGCTTTCTTT.

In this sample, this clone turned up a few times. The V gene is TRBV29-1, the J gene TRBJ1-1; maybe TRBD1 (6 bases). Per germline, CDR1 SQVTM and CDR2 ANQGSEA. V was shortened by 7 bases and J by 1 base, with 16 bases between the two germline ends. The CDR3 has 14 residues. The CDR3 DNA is TGCAGCGCCGCCGCAGGGGTCGCGAACACTGAAGCTTTCTTT. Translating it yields CSAAAGVANTEAFF.

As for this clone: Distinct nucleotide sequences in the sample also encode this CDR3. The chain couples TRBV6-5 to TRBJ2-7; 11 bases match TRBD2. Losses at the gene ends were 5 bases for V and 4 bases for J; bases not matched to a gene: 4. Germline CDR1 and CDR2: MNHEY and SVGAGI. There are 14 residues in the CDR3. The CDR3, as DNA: TGTGCCAGCAGTCCCGGGACTAGCGGTTACGAGCAGTACTTC. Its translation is CASSPGTSGYEQYF.